A selection of T cell receptor beta chains follows, all from one sample in a study of blood T cell repertoires in COVID-19. The assay was immunoSEQ multiplex PCR, and TCRdb's table has in-frame clones only and misses some. Of 150,000 to 200,000 clones in the sample, 90% were seen once. The sequenced sample consisted of peripheral blood. The origin of the receptors is a man aged 45-60 years with acute or convalescent COVID-19. Both conserved end residues are trimmed from each CDR3.

v_gene: TRBV10-1; CDR3aa: ASSPGGAFNEQF
v_gene: TRBV4-2; CDR3aa: ASSQRTGETQY
v_gene: TRBV7-6; CDR3aa: ASTPSSGSRAGELF
v_gene: TRBV6-6; CDR3aa: ASSARLAGLTDTQY
v_gene: TRBV10-3; CDR3aa: AIEGTRSGELF
v_gene: TRBV5-1; CDR3aa: ASSIGTAMNTEAF
v_gene: TRBV30; CDR3aa: AWSFGQEVLYEQY
v_gene: TRBV5-1; CDR3aa: ASSWDRTQGGYT
v_gene: TRBV27; CDR3aa: ATGPTSSGRMGEQF
v_gene: TRBV9; CDR3aa: ASSVGAGDDSPLH
v_gene: TRBV19; CDR3aa: ASSIAGRQIQETQY
v_gene: TRBV12-1; CDR3aa: ASPIRGPQNQPQH
v_gene: TRBV30; CDR3aa: AWSGRGGSSTDTQY
v_gene: TRBV27; CDR3aa: ASSNPWAGDYEQY
v_gene: TRBV5-8; CDR3aa: ASSLYRGSNTGELF
v_gene: TRBV7-9; CDR3aa: ASSSLPRGSYGYT
v_gene: TRBV28; CDR3aa: ASSLWGLAGLYEQY
v_gene: TRBV7-8; CDR3aa: ASSLALLIGGGGSGYT
v_gene: TRBV2; CDR3aa: AIPPGETNTEAF
v_gene: TRBV5-1; CDR3aa: ASSFETGIEQY
v_gene: TRBV10-3; CDR3aa: AITPGQGVEQF
v_gene: TRBV5-6; CDR3aa: ASSYGDADYGYT
v_gene: TRBV7-3; CDR3aa: ASSLGTRNEQF
v_gene: TRBV9; CDR3aa: ASSVVPSGGVNEQF
v_gene: TRBV18; CDR3aa: ASSPNPGQRNQPQH
v_gene: TRBV6-5; CDR3aa: ASSYLPGTRTDTQY
v_gene: TRBV24-1; CDR3aa: ATRPRGTGELF
v_gene: TRBV2; CDR3aa: ARQGSEAKETQY
v_gene: TRBV28; CDR3aa: ASSPLPPQGEAF